This TCR beta chain came from a study of blood T cell repertoires in COVID-19. The CDR3 is 16 amino acids. V lost 2 bases and J lost 9; bases outside the gene matches: 9. Germline-derived CDR1 and CDR2 are LGHDT and YNNKEL (reference sequence). Assay: immunoSEQ multiplex PCR; the TCRdb copy retains only in-frame clones and omits some. The sample holds 410,000 or so clones, about nine tenths seen once. This clonotype was obtained from a woman between 25 and 40 years old with active or convalescent COVID-19. The specimen sequenced was peripheral blood. The rearrangement uses TRBV3-1 (or the pseudogene TRBV3-2) and TRBJ1-6; the match to TRBD1 covers 8 bases. CDR3 sequence (DNA): TGTGCCAGCAGCCAATTAGACAGGGGAGGTACTTCACCCCTCCACTTT. Its translation: CASSQLDRGGTSPLHF.